This T cell receptor beta chain was documented in a study of T cell changes during pregnancy in multiple sclerosis (dated by TCRdb to about 2019). About the investigation overall: The study examined how the T cell repertoire changed over the course of pregnancy in women with multiple sclerosis.

Looking up the germline V gene yields CDR1 LGHNA and CDR2 YNFKEQ. Here V drops 0 bases and J drops 4 bases, and the junction holds 7 bases not matched to any gene. From cysteine to phenylalanine, the CDR3 is 18 amino acids long. Just CDR3 DNA is preserved here, 54 bases in frame from base 1. Receptor amplification or capture employed the immunoSEQ multiplex PCR assay. TCRdb's version of the immuneACCESS table is confined to in-frame rearrangements and falls short of the full clone set. An unresolved V gene accounts for under half of the shortfall where checked; the remainder is of unknown origin. The sample yields more than 55,000 clones; around nine tenths were counted once. The ten largest clones capture approximately 1.1% of the sample. As concerns this clone: The clone's antigen remains unknown. There are no base qualities to consult, and no much larger clone falls within one base.

This specimen consisted of peripheral blood, obtained in the third trimester of pregnancy. The V and J segments used are TRBV4-2 and TRBJ2-2; TRBD2 lines up with 11 middle nucleotides. This TCR was sampled from a female donor with multiple sclerosis, enrolled in a pregnancy study. The sequenced DNA is TGTGCCAGCAGCCAAGATACACTAGCGGGAGAGGTCACCGGGGAGCTGTTTTTT. Its protein product is CASSQDTLAGEVTGELFF.